These 29 T cell receptor beta chains share one sample of origin, sequenced in a study of human T cells and chemical hapten exposure. Stated time point: patch test 2, 6 weeks after DPC sensitization. Stated treatment: therapeutic diphenylcyclopropenone sensitization with weekly scalp DPC. TCRdb recomputed calls from the RACE reads with MiXCR, one row per CDR3 protein. The table includes some 79,000 distinct CDR3 sequences, about 10% detected once. The source material was whole blood, sampled in connection with sensitization to the hapten diphenylcyclopropenone (DPC). These receptors were taken from a woman aged 50 to 60 with alopecia areata. Some clones in this sample may be carry-over from other donors' samples.

The chain uses TRBV5-1 and TRBJ2-2; D is undetermined. V was pared by 1 base and J by 4 bases, with 5 bases between. Per germline, CDR1 SGHRS and CDR2 YFSETQ. The CDR3 totals 13 residues. CDR3 nucleotides: TGCGCCAGCAGCTTGTTGAGCACCGGGGAGCTGTTTTTT. Encoded protein: CASSLLSTGELFF.

This clonotype was seen repeatedly, ten times or more. This sequence joins TRBV18 and TRBJ1-3; no clear D. This CDR3 comprises 16 residues. Deletions cut 3 bases from V and 0 bases from J, with 12 bases between. Germline values: CDR1 KGHSH, CDR2 LQKENI. The CDR3 DNA reads as TGTGCCAGCTCACCGGTAGTGATGGACTCTGGAAACACCATATATTTT. Its translation: CASSPVVMDSGNTIYF. Full variable domain (rest looked up from reference TRBV18 and TRBJ1-3): NAGVMQNPRHLVRRRGQEARLRCSPMKGHSHVYWYRQLPEEGLKFMVYLQKENIIDESGMPKERFSAEFPKEGPSILRIQQVVRGDSAAYFCASSPVVMDSGNTIYFGEGSWLTVV.

The V gene is TRBV3-1, the J gene TRBJ2-1; tentative D call: TRBD1 (7 bases). Germline V gene data show CDR1 as LGHDT and CDR2 as YNNKEL (reference sequence). CDR3 size: 18 residues. V was shortened by 5 bases and J by 7 bases, with 27 bases between the two germline ends. For the CDR3, the DNA is TGTGCCAGCAGCTCAGGGGGGTTGAGCGGTCATAAGTTGAATGAGCAGTTCTTC. Translated, it gives CASSSGGLSGHKLNEQFF.

The V call is TRBV27, the J call TRBJ2-7; 12 nucleotides match TRBD1. The CDR3 extends over 15 amino acids. Germline assignment: CDR1 MNHEY and CDR2 SMNVEV (reference sequence). V was clipped by 6 bases and J by 1 base; unmatched bases: 4. As DNA, the CDR3 is TGTGCCAGCAGGGGGACAGGGGGCGCGTCCTACGAGCAGTACTTC. This encodes CASRGTGGASYEQYF.

J is TRBJ1-4 and V is TRBV19, with 8 bases lining up with TRBD1. V lost 6 bases to trimming and J lost 12 bases; unmatched junction nucleotides: 18. The V gene's germline CDR1 is LNHDA and CDR2 SQIVND (reference sequence). The CDR3 covers 16 residues. CDR3: CASRNSGRGLEAQLFF. The CDR3 DNA follows: TGTGCCAGTAGGAATTCGGGCAGGGGGCTCGAGGCACAACTGTTTTTT.

In DNA form, the CDR3 reads TGTGCCAGCAGCTTAGCTAGCGGGATCTATGGAAACATTCAGTACTTC. This encodes CASSLASGIYGNIQYF. The chain joins TRBV7-2 to TRBJ2-4; TRBD2 aligns across 8 bases. The germline CDR1 and CDR2 sequences are SGHTA and FQGNSA. CDR3 length equals 16 residues. Trimming at V came to 0 bases and at J to 6 bases, leaving 7 bases not matched to a gene.

The rearrangement joins TRBV6-1 to TRBJ2-3; D perhaps matches TRBD2 (6 bases). The germline V gene has CDR1 MNHNS and CDR2 SASEGT. V gave up 4 bases and J gave up 2 bases, with 10 bases separating them. The CDR3 runs 14 residues. DNA for the CDR3: TGTGCCAGCAGTGTGCTAGCGAACACAGATACGCAGTATTTT. The encoded protein is CASSVLANTDTQYF.

The rearrangement uses TRBV7-9 and TRBJ1-2, with D possibly being TRBD1 (6 bases). Germline CDR1 SEHNR, CDR2 FQNEAQ (reference sequence). Trimming took 4 bases from V and 6 from J, leaving 24 bases between them. The CDR3 has 17 amino acids. The CDR3 sequence: CASSYPRGDPTQDGYTF. The CDR3 DNA follows: TGTGCCAGCAGCTATCCCAGGGGAGACCCAACGCAAGATGGCTACACCTTC. Full variable domain (missing parts from reference TRBV7-9 and TRBJ1-2): DTGVSQNPRHKITKRGQNVTFRCDPISEHNRLYWYRQTLGQGPEFLTYFQNEAQLEKSRLLSDRFSAERPKGSFSTLEIQRTEQGDSAMYLCASSYPRGDPTQDGYTFGSGTRLTVV.

The chain carries TRBV7-2 and TRBJ1-5; D call uncertain. Germline CDR1 and CDR2: SGHTA and FQGNSA. The CDR3 runs 15 residues. The ends were cut back, 1 base at V and 10 bases at J, with 17 bases in the middle. The CDR3 DNA sequence: TGTGCCAGCAGCTTAGGGGCCGCGGTGGGGAGTCCCCAGCATTTT. It translates to CASSLGAAVGSPQHF.

The chain carries TRBV12-5 and TRBJ2-3, with D unresolved. Per germline, CDR1 LGHNT and CDR2 FRNRAP. This CDR3 spans 13 amino acids. The V end was cut by 4 bases, the J end by 4 bases, with 9 bases between. CDR3 region: CASGWSLADTQYF. The DNA for the CDR3 is TGTGCTAGTGGTTGGTCTCTAGCAGATACGCAGTATTTT.

This clonotype has a handful of counts. The chain employs TRBV5-1 and TRBJ1-2; D unresolved. Germline CDR1 reads SGHRS; CDR2 reads YFSETQ. Trimming left V 5 bases short and J 0 bases short, with 5 bases between. This CDR3 region has 12 residues. The CDR3 is CASRSANYGYTF. CDR3 nucleotide sequence: TGCGCCAGCAGGTCAGCTAACTATGGCTACACCTTC. Variable domain in full (rest from reference TRBV5-1 and TRBJ1-2): KAGVTQTPRYLIKTRGQQVTLSCSPISGHRSVSWYQQTPGQGLQFLFEYFSETQRNKGNFPGRFSGRQFSNSRSEMNVSTLELGDSALYLCASRSANYGYTFGSGTRLTVV.

This clonotype was found many times. The rearrangement uses TRBV3-1 and TRBJ2-7, with D possibly matching TRBD1 (6 bases). In germline, CDR1 is LGHDT, CDR2 YNNKEL (reference sequence). The CDR3 is 19 residues long. The ends were cut back, 0 bases at V and 1 base at J, with 22 bases in the middle. This CDR3 is CASSQDPRGPYARSYEQYF. Written as DNA, the CDR3 is TGTGCCAGCAGCCAAGACCCCAGGGGCCCGTACGCCCGATCCTACGAGCAGTACTTC.

There are a few counts of this clonotype. The chain links TRBV14 to TRBJ2-1, with 8 bases matching TRBD2. CDR3 length equals 16 residues. The V and J ends lost 0 bases and 6 bases, in that order; junction bases with no gene match: 7. Germline assignment: CDR1 SGHDN and CDR2 FVKESK. CDR3 in amino acids: CASSQDIGSGINEQFF. The DNA for the CDR3 is TGTGCCAGCAGCCAAGATATTGGTAGCGGGATCAATGAGCAGTTCTTC.

The chain employs TRBV7-9 and TRBJ2-1; 9 nucleotides line up with TRBD1. After removal of 5 bases from V and 8 bases from J, the junction contained 7 bases not matched to a gene. The CDR3 is 14 amino acids. In germline, CDR1 is SEHNR, CDR2 FQNEAQ (reference sequence). CDR3 bases: TGTGCCAGCAGCCCTGGGACAGGGAGCCATGAGCAGTTCTTC. This encodes CASSPGTGSHEQFF.

This clonotype showed up just a few times. The chain employs TRBV28 and TRBJ1-5; TRBD1 agrees at 7 bases. This CDR3 comprises 14 residues. V was pared by 6 bases and J by 3 bases, with 5 bases of the junction left unmatched. Germline CDR1 and CDR2: MDHEN and SYDVKM. Here the CDR3 DNA reads TGTGCCAGCAGAAGAACAGGGGACAATCAGCCCCAGCATTTT. This gives the protein CASRRTGDNQPQHF.

This chain connects TRBV5-1 to TRBJ1-1; unclear D gene. The CDR3 is 13 amino acids. The germline CDR1 and CDR2 sequences are SGHRS and YFSETQ. The ends were cut back, 4 bases at V and 0 bases at J, with 7 bases in the middle. CDR3 sequence: CASSIRLNTEAFF. CDR3 sequence (DNA): TGCGCCAGCAGCATTCGACTGAACACTGAAGCTTTCTTT. Filled out from reference TRBV5-1 and TRBJ1-1, the complete variable domain reads KAGVTQTPRYLIKTRGQQVTLSCSPISGHRSVSWYQQTPGQGLQFLFEYFSETQRNKGNFPGRFSGRQFSNSRSEMNVSTLELGDSALYLCASSIRLNTEAFFGQGTRLTVV.

This clonotype was observed many times. The chain has TRBV7-2 and TRBJ1-4, with D perhaps matching TRBD1 (5 bases). V dropped 2 bases and J dropped 7 bases, with 17 bases sitting between them. The V gene's germline CDR1 is SGHTA and CDR2 FQGNSA. CDR3 length: 16 residues. CDR3 loop: CASSLQLRQGGEKLFF. In DNA form, the CDR3 reads TGTGCCAGCAGCTTACAATTACGGCAGGGAGGTGAAAAACTGTTTTTT.

In its sample, this clonotype was seen a few times. The chain employs TRBV20-1 and TRBJ1-2, with 7 bases aligning to TRBD1. Germline CDR1 and CDR2: DFQATT and SNEGSKA (reference sequence). Germline trimming cut 6 bases from V and 8 bases from J; bases unmatched to any gene: 12. The CDR3 covers 13 residues. CDR3 in DNA: TGCAGTGCGCCCGACAGGGTTGATCGCGGCTACACCTTC. It translates to CSAPDRVDRGYTF.

This clonotype appeared many times. The genes are TRBV6-1 and TRBJ1-1; D gene ambiguous. The CDR3 covers 12 residues. CDR1 is MNHNS and CDR2 is SASEGT in the germline V gene. Trimming took off 6 bases at V and 3 bases at J, with 8 bases between the two ends. CDR3 amino acids: CASSQEYTEAFF. Written as DNA, the CDR3 is TGTGCCAGCAGCCAAGAGTACACTGAAGCTTTCTTT.

Ten or more counts support this clonotype. V is TRBV27 and J is TRBJ1-1; 8 bases map to TRBD1. Germline lookup yields CDR1 MNHEY and CDR2 SMNVEV (reference sequence). V was pared by 2 bases and J by 5 bases, with 10 bases of the junction left unmatched. The CDR3 extends over 16 amino acids. CDR3 nucleotide sequence: TGTGCCAGCAGTTTAAGCAGGGGGCTGGGGGGGACTGAAGCTTTCTTT. It codes for CASSLSRGLGGTEAFF.

The rearrangement links TRBV28 to TRBJ1-1, with 8 bases matching TRBD1. The ends lost 10 bases at V and 5 bases at J; junction bases unmatched: 9. CDR3 length: 13 residues. Germline CDR1 reads MDHEN; CDR2 reads SYDVKM. Written as DNA, the CDR3 is TGTGCCATCCGACCGGACAGGGTAACTGAAGCTTTCTTT. Translating it yields CAIRPDRVTEAFF.

This clonotype turned up a few times. This sequence joins TRBV28 and TRBJ1-1, with unresolved D. The length of the CDR3 is 11 residues. Germline assignment: CDR1 MDHEN and CDR2 SYDVKM. Between the trimmed V and J ends, which lost 6 bases and 9 bases, there was a span of 11 bases. CDR3 sequence (DNA): TGTGCCAGCAGCCCAGACGGTCAAGCTTTCTTT. The encoded protein is CASSPDGQAFF.

V and J are TRBV13 and TRBJ2-2, with D possibly TRBD2 on 5 matching bases. The V end lost 8 bases, the J end lost 4 bases, and 14 bases lay between the germline ends. The CDR3 runs to 14 residues. Germline V gives CDR1 PRHDT, CDR2 FYEKMQ (reference sequence). The CDR3 sequence: CASESGGVTGELFF. CDR3 nucleotide sequence: TGTGCCAGCGAGAGCGGAGGAGTCACCGGGGAGCTGTTTTTT.

The chain uses TRBV4-1 and TRBJ2-1; 9 nucleotides line up with TRBD2. CDR1 and CDR2 (germline): MGHRA, YSYEKL. With V trimmed by 1 base and J by 2 bases, 3 bases remained unmatched. The CDR3 is 16 residues long. The CDR3 spells CASSQASGNTYNEQFF. The CDR3 region has the DNA TGCGCCAGCAGCCAAGCTAGCGGGAATACCTACAATGAGCAGTTCTTC.

This clonotype showed up many times. The rearrangement links TRBV7-2 to TRBJ2-5; maybe TRBD1 (5 bases). Germline assignment: CDR1 SGHTA and CDR2 FQGNSA. The V end lost 1 base, the J end lost 4 bases, and 13 bases lay between the germline ends. This CDR3 is built from 15 residues. The CDR3 DNA sequence: TGTGCCAGCAGCTTAGACTCTTCAGGGTCAGAGACCCAGTACTTC. Encoded protein: CASSLDSSGSETQYF.

This clonotype was seen repeatedly, ten times or more. This chain links TRBV20-1 with TRBJ1-5, with a weak D call TRBD1 (5 bases). V was shortened by 1 base and J by 6 bases, with 16 bases between the two germline ends. The CDR3 has 15 amino acids. Germline-derived CDR1 and CDR2 are DFQATT and SNEGSKA (reference sequence). CDR3 amino acids: CSARVPRGDSQPQHF. The CDR3, as DNA: TGCAGTGCTAGAGTCCCGAGGGGTGATTCTCAGCCCCAGCATTTT.

The genes are TRBV4-1 and TRBJ2-5; D unresolved. The CDR3 runs 11 residues. V shed 3 bases and J shed 7 bases, with 6 bases lying between them. The V gene's germline CDR1 is MGHRA and CDR2 YSYEKL. The CDR3 sequence is CASSQKVTQYF. CDR3 nucleotide sequence: TGCGCCAGCAGCCAGAAGGTGACCCAGTACTTC.

This clonotype was seen more than once but under ten times. V gene TRBV20-1 combines with J gene TRBJ2-1; 15 bases agree with TRBD2. Looked up from germline, CDR1 is DFQATT and CDR2 is SNEGSKA (reference sequence). The CDR3 is made up of 16 amino acids. J lost 7 bases, V lost 0 bases, and 4 bases had no gene match. The CDR3 is CSARDWTSGRDNEQFF. The CDR3 DNA sequence: TGCAGTGCTAGAGATTGGACTAGCGGGAGGGATAATGAGCAGTTCTTC.

The V call is TRBV20-1, the J call TRBJ1-2; the D is unclear. CDR1 is DFQATT and CDR2 is SNEGSKA in the germline V gene (reference sequence). There are 11 residues in the CDR3. The V end lost 6 bases, the J end lost 6 bases, and 11 bases lay between the germline ends. In DNA, the CDR3 is TGCAGTGCGGAAACAGTGGATGGCTACACCTTC. Amino acids: CSAETVDGYTF.